This T cell receptor (beta chain) was obtained from a study of Graves' ophthalmopathy and Graves' hyperthyroidism (dated by TCRdb to between 2017 and 2018). Concerning the study at large: Peripheral blood was collected at initial diagnosis, before any treatment. The study used TCR beta repertoire signatures to distinguish Graves' ophthalmopathy from Graves' hyperthyroidism and to predict progression to ophthalmopathy. The independent validation cohort included some 19 hyperthyroidism patients plus 17 patients who later progressed from hyperthyroidism to ophthalmopathy. In total, 135 blood samples were TCR-sequenced: approximately 42 ophthalmopathy, over 70 hyperthyroidism and about 17 hyperthyroidism-to-ophthalmopathy patients. After sampling, hyperthyroidism patients received methimazole starting at 30 mg daily, and ophthalmopathy patients received high-dose intravenous methylprednisolone. To explore V-J signatures that separate ophthalmopathy from hyperthyroidism, a discovery set of about a hundred patients was enrolled, consisting of under 50 with ophthalmopathy and fewer than 60 with stable hyperthyroidism. The 100 discovery patients were randomly divided into training and test sets at a 7:3 ratio. In roughly 6 hyperthyroidism patients, the T-cell repertoire of thyroid tissue was compared with the T-cell repertoire of blood.

Ophthalmopathy patients had moderately to severely active disease, Clinical Activity Score of at least 3, NOSPECS grade of at least 4, and disease duration under 3 months. Patients with other autoimmune diseases, uncontrolled infections, pregnancy or lactation were excluded. Diagnosis relied on clinical symptoms, serum thyroxine, TRAb, thyroid ultrasound and orbital computed tomography. Ficoll-Paque density gradient centrifugation was used to isolate PBMCs from around 9.1 ml of fresh peripheral blood. Total RNA was extracted with Trizol reagent and quality-checked on an Agilent 2100 Bioanalyzer. Overall study outcomes, separate from this receptor: In validation, the model predicted ophthalmopathy progression with roughly 68% sensitivity and roughly 72% specificity; some 13 predicted patients were CT-confirmed with GO in a median of around 6 months. Sample size was not statistically predetermined, and group allocation was not concealed from the investigators. In cross-validation, the 13-signature model distinguished ophthalmopathy from stable hyperthyroidism with just over 85% sensitivity and around 82% specificity, and in the test set the corresponding values were approximately 80% and 75%. Most of the expanded thyroid clonotypes with a frequency above 0.001 were also detected in blood, and it was suggested that the thyroid immune response may be reflected by blood repertoires.

Worth noting for this clonotype: Its antigen target is currently unknown. Per-base quality was not reported, and no clone a single base away is much larger than it.

Spanning cysteine to phenylalanine, the CDR3 consists of 13 amino acids. The kept DNA is CDR3 alone, 39 bases in frame from the first base. Cut back by 6 bases and 4 bases, the V and J ends lie 13 bases apart. CDR1 MNHNS and CDR2 SASEGT were looked up in the germline V gene. For repertoire sequencing, the TCR beta CDR3 regions were amplified from RNA transcripts. The first round of RT-PCR was done with HTBI primers and the Qiagen OneStep RT-PCR kit, and was followed by a second round of multiplex PCR, then size selection and purification. The libraries underwent paired-end sequencing with 100 bp reads on an Illumina HiSeq2000. The paper's processing steps were these. SOAPnuke was used to process the reads, removing any read that contained adapters or uncalled bases, had a mean Phred below 15, or lacked an exact match to the constant primer or identifier. COPE v1.2.5 was used to merge high-quality paired reads. Each unique nucleotide sequence was defined as a clonotype, and clonotypes were aligned to IMGT TRB V, D and J references with MiTCR v1.1. Only V-J combinations with frequency above 0.0001 were analysed, covering approximately 99% of repertoires. A TCR clonal expansion and chaos score per V-J combination was defined as the ratio of F50 clonal expansion to chaos observed in the TCRdist matrix. Welch's t-statistics and random forest were used to reduce features to 13 V-J combinations, which were fed into a naive Bayes classifier. The similarity between thyroid and blood repertoires was quantified using the Morisita-Horn index. TCRdb reran the public reads through fastp at Q25 and MiXCR, keeping productive beta chains. Each record represents a unique CDR3 protein, reported with the most common genes and DNA among its rows. TCRdb's processing, not the authors', yielded these V and J calls. The sample profile shows approximately 210,000 distinct CDR3 sequences; under 30% of them were found once. Over 7.5% of the sample goes to the ten largest clones.

The clonotype comes from a man between 45 and 60 years old with Graves' ophthalmopathy. Donor details come from another sample of the same person, matched by shared clones. Sequenced input: peripheral blood. Recombination linked TRBV6-1 to TRBJ2-7, with TRBD1 as a weak D call on 5 bases. The CDR3 amino acid sequence is: CASRETVRYEQYF. The nucleotides are TGTGCCAGCAGGGAGACAGTAAGATACGAGCAGTACTTC.